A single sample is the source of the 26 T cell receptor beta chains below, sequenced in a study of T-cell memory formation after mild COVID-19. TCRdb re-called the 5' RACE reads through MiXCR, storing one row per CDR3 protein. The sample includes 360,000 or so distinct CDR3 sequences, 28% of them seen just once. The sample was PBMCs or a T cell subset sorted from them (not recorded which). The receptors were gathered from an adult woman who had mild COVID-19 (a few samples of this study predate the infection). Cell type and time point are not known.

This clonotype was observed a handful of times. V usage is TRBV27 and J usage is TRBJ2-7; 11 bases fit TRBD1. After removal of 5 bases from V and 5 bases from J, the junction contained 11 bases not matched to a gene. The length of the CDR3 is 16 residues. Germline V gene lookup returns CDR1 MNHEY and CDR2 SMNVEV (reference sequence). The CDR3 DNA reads TGTGCCAGCAGTCTCCTTCGGACAGGGGGCTTGAACGAGCAGTACTTC. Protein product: CASSLLRTGGLNEQYF.

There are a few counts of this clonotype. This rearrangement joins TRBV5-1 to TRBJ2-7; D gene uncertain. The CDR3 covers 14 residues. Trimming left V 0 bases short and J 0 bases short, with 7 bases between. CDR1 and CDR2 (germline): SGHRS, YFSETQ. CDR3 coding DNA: TGCGCCAGCAGCTTGGCCTACAACTCCTACGAGCAGTACTTC. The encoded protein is CASSLAYNSYEQYF.

This CDR3 reads CASSFSQGSAYEQYF. CDR3 nucleotide sequence: TGTGCCAGCAGCTTTTCGCAGGGTTCGGCCTACGAGCAGTACTTC. The rearrangement joins TRBV11-2 to TRBJ2-7, with D tentatively TRBD1 (5 bases). V lost 3 bases and J 2 bases, leaving 14 bases between the germline ends. The CDR3 is 15 amino acids. Germline lookup yields CDR1 SGHAT and CDR2 FQNNGV.

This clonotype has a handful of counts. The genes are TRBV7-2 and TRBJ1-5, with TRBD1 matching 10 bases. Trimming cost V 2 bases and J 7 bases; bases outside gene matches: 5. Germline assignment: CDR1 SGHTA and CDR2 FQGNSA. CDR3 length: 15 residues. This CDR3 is CASSLQTGGGQPQHF. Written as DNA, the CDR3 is TGTGCCAGCAGCTTACAGACAGGGGGCGGCCAGCCCCAGCATTTT.

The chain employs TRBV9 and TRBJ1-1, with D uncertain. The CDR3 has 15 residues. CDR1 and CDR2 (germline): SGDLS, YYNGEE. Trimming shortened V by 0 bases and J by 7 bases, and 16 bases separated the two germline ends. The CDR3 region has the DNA TGTGCCAGCAGCGTAGCGGGCGGAAGACTAAGTGAAGCTTTCTTT. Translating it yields CASSVAGGRLSEAFF.

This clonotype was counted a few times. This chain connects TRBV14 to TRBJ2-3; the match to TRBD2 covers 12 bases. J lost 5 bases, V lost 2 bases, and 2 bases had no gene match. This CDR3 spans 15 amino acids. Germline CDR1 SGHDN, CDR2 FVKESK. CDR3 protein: CASSQLAGGRDTQYF. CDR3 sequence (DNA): TGTGCCAGCAGCCAACTAGCGGGAGGGAGAGATACGCAGTATTTT.

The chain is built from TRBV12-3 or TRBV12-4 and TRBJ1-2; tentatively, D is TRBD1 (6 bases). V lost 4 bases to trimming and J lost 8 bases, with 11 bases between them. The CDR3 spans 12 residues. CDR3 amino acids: CASSYTGYGYTF. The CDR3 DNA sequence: TGTGCCAGCAGTTATACAGGGTACGGCTACACCTTC.

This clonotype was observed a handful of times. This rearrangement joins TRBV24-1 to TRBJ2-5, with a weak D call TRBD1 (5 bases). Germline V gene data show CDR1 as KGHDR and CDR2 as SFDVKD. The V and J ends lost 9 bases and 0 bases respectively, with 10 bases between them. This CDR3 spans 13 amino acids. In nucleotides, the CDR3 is TGTGCCACCTCAGGACAAAACCAAGAGACCCAGTACTTC. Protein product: CATSGQNQETQYF.

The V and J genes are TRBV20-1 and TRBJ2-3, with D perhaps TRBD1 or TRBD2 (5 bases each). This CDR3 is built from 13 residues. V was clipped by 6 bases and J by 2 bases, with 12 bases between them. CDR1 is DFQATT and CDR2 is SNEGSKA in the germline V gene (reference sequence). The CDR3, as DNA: TGCAGTGCCCTGGGACGGAACACAGATACGCAGTATTTT. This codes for CSALGRNTDTQYF.

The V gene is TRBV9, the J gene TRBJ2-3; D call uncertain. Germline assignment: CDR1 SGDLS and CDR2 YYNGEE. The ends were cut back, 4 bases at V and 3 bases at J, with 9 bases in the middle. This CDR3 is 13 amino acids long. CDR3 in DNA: TGTGCCAGCAGCAAATTCGAAACAGATACGCAGTATTTT. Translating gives CASSKFETDTQYF.

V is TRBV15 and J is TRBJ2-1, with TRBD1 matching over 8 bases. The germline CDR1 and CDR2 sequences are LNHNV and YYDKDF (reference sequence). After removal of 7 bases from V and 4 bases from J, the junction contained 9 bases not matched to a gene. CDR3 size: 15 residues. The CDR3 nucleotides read TGTGCCACCACCCCGGTGACAGGGGAGTACAATGAGCAGTTCTTC. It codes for CATTPVTGEYNEQFF.

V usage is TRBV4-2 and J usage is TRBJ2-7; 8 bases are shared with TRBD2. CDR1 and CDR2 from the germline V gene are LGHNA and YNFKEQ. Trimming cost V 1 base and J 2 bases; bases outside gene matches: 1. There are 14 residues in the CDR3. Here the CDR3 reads CASSQGAGAYEQYF. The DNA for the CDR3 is TGTGCCAGCAGCCAAGGAGCGGGGGCCTACGAGCAGTACTTC.

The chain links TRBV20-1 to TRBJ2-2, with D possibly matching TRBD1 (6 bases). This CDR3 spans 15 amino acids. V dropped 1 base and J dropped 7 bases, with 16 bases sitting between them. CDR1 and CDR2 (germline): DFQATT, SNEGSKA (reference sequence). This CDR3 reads CSARGPGHAGGELFF. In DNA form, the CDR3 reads TGCAGTGCTAGAGGGCCGGGACACGCTGGCGGGGAGCTGTTTTTT.

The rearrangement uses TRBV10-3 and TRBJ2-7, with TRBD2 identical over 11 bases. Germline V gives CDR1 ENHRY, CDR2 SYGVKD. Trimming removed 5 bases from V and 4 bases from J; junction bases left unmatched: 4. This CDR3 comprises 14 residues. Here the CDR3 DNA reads TGTGCCATCAGTCTTACTAGCGGGGGTTACGAGCAGTACTTC. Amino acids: CAISLTSGGYEQYF.

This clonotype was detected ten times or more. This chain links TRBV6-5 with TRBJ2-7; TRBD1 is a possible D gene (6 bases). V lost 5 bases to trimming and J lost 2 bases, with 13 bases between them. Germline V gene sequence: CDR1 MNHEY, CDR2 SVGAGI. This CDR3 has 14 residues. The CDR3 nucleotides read TGTGCCAGCAGTGATCGGACAGCACCCTACGAGCAGTACTTC. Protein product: CASSDRTAPYEQYF.

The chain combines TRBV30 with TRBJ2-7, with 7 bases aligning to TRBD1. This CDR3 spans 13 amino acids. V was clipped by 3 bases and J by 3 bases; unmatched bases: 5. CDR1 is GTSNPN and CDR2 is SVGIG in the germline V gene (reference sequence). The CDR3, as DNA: TGTGCCTGGAGCCGGGACAGCTACTACGAGCAGTACTTC. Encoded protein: CAWSRDSYYEQYF.

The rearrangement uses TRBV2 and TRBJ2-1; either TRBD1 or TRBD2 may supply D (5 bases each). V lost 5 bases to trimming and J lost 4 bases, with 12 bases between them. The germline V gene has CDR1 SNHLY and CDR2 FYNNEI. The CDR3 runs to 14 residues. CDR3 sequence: CASSTWDRYNEQFF. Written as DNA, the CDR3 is TGTGCCAGCAGTACTTGGGACCGATACAATGAGCAGTTCTTC.

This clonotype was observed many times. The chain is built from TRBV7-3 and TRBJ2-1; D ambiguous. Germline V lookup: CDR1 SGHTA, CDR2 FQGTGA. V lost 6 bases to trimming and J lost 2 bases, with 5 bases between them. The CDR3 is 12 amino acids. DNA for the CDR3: TGTGCCAGCAGTTTGACCTACAATGAGCAGTTCTTC. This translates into CASSLTYNEQFF.

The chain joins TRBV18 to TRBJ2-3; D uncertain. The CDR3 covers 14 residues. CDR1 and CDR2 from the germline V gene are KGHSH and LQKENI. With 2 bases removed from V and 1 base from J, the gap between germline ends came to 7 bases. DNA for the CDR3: TGTGCCAGCTCACCAGTTGGGGGCACAGATACGCAGTATTTT. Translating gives CASSPVGGTDTQYF.

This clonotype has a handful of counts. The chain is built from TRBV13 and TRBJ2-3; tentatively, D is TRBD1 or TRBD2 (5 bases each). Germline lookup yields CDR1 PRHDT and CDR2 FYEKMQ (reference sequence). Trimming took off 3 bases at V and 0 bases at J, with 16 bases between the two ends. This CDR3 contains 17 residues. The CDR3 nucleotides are TGTGCCAGCAGCTTTACGACCACGGGACGAAGCACAGATACGCAGTATTTT. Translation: CASSFTTTGRSTDTQYF.

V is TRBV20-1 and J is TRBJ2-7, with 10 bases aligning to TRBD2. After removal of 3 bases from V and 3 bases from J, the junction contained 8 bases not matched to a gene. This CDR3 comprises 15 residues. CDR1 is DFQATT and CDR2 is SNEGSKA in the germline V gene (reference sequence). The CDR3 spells CSARVPAGGYYEQYF. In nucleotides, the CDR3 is TGCAGTGCTAGGGTTCCAGCGGGGGGGTACTACGAGCAGTACTTC.

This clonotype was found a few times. The CDR3, as DNA: TGTGCCTGGAGTTCTGGGGGCGCGGCAAATCTGCTGGAGACCCAGTACTTC. As protein: CAWSSGGAANLLETQYF. The rearrangement uses TRBV30 and TRBJ2-5, with D possibly being TRBD1 (6 bases). Germline V gene data show CDR1 as GTSNPN and CDR2 as SVGIG (reference sequence). This CDR3 is 17 amino acids long. V lost 2 bases and J lost 5, with 24 bases in between.

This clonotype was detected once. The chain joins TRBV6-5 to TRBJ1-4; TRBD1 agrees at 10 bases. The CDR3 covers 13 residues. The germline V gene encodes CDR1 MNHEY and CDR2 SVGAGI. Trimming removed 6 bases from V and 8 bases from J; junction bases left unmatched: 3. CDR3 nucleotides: TGTGCCAGCAGCAGGACAGGGGGGGAAAAACTGTTTTTT. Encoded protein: CASSRTGGEKLFF.

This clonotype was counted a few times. The CDR3 region is CSARDPGGYNEQFF. The CDR3 DNA sequence: TGCAGTGCTAGAGATCCAGGGGGTTACAATGAGCAGTTCTTC. J is TRBJ2-1 and V is TRBV20-1, with 7 positions matching TRBD1. CDR3 length: 14 residues. The V gene's germline CDR1 is DFQATT and CDR2 SNEGSKA (reference sequence). Germline trimming cut 0 bases from V and 4 bases from J; bases unmatched to any gene: 3.

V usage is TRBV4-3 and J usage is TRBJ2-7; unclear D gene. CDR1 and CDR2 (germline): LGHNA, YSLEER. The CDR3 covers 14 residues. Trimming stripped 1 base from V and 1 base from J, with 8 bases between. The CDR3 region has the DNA TGCGCCAGCAGCCAAGGCCCAGAATCCTACGAGCAGTACTTC. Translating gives CASSQGPESYEQYF.

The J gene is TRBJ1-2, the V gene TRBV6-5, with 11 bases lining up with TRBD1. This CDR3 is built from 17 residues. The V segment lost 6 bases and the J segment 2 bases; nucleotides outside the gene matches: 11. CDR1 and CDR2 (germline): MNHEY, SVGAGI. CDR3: CASRFNTGTGGNYGYTF. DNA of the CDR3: TGTGCCAGCAGATTTAATACCGGGACAGGGGGAAACTATGGCTACACCTTC.